This TCR beta chain is drawn from a study of cytomegalovirus exposure and HLA in healthy donors. Whole-study results and caveats: The authors confirmed in vitro that a few CMV-associated chains were specific for CMV antigens.

13 Jbeta primers and 60 Vbeta primers were used for the PCR. The protocol was immunoSEQ multiplex PCR, while the TCRdb copy is restricted to in-frame clones and leaves out a portion. Among 200,000 to 250,000 clones listed, about 83% were seen once. The V gene's germline CDR1 is SGHDN and CDR2 FVKESK. Trimming took 1 base from V and 9 from J, leaving 12 bases between them. The CDR3 consists of 13 residues. Turning to this clone: Its antigen is as yet unknown.

Sequencing used PBMCs. The clonotype comes from a human donor in good health. V and J are TRBV14 and TRBJ1-2; D unresolved. The CDR3 region is CASSQVVNTRYTF. The CDR3 DNA follows: TGTGCCAGCAGCCAAGTCGTTAACACCCGCTACACCTTC.